Following are 6 T cell receptor beta chains from one sample sequenced in a study of post-analysis software for immune sequencing data. The study's findings and limits: When patients were compared with controls, five TRBV segments were more frequent, TRBV5-6, TRBV5-1 and TRBV20-1 among them.

Their recognized antigens are unknown. cDNA libraries of TCR beta carried unique molecular identifiers. TCRdb re-called the PCR reads with MiXCR, one entry per CDR3 protein. The data show hundreds of thousands of distinct CDR3 sequences, approximately 38% seen once. Material: blood. The receptors were gathered from a girl under 18 with multiple sclerosis.

This clonotype has a handful of counts. The rearrangement joins TRBV12-3 or TRBV12-4 to TRBJ2-7; perhaps TRBD1 as D (6 bases). V lost 3 bases to trimming and J lost 9 bases, with 12 bases between them. There are 12 residues in the CDR3. CDR3: CASSFDRKGQYF. The DNA of the CDR3 is TGTGCCAGCAGTTTTGACAGGAAGGGGCAGTACTTC.

The chain recombines TRBV12-3 or TRBV12-4 with TRBJ1-6; a possible D gene is TRBD1 (5 bases). The CDR3 is 15 residues long. The V gene lost 3 bases and the J gene lost 4 bases, with 10 bases spanning the gap. The CDR3 DNA follows: TGTGCCAGCAGTTTGGTCGGGGGTTATAATTCACCCCTCCACTTT. As protein: CASSLVGGYNSPLHF.

This chain uses TRBV21-1 with TRBJ2-7; the D segment call TRBD1 is taken from the table without a DNA check. TRBV21-1 is noted as a pseudogene. CDR3 length: 16 residues. CDR3 bases: TGTGCCAGCAGCAAATACTTTATGGGGGGTCTCTACGAGCAGTACTTC. Translation: CASSKYFMGGLYEQYF.

The chain couples TRBV29-1 to TRBJ2-5; D unresolved. The V end was cut by 4 bases, the J end by 2 bases, with 5 bases between. CDR1 and CDR2 from the germline V gene are SQVTM and ANQGSEA. The CDR3 contains 11 residues. For the CDR3, the DNA is TGCAGCGTTGTTCAACAAGAGACCCAGTACTTC. This sequence encodes CSVVQQETQYF.

Written as DNA, the CDR3 is TGTGCCAGCAGCCGTCTTCCCAGGACAGCCAAAAACATTCAGTACTTC. It specifies CASSRLPRTAKNIQYF. The chain couples TRBV13 to TRBJ2-4; no firm D call. Germline-derived CDR1 and CDR2 are PRHDT and FYEKMQ (reference sequence). The length of the CDR3 is 16 residues. V lost 5 bases and J lost 0, with 14 bases in between.

This clonotype has just a few counts. This chain links TRBV6-5 with TRBJ1-2, with D possibly matching TRBD1 (6 bases). Germline CDR1 is MNHEY and CDR2 is SVGAGI. V was shortened by 5 bases and J by 8 bases, with 18 bases between the two germline ends. The CDR3 runs 14 residues. Here the CDR3 reads CASSNSQGVGGYTF. DNA of the CDR3: TGTGCCAGCAGTAATTCACAGGGTGTGGGAGGCTACACCTTC.